This TCR beta chain was recorded in a study of cytomegalovirus exposure and HLA in healthy donors. With 60 Vbeta and 13 Jbeta primers, the PCR was carried out. Clones were sequenced by immunoSEQ multiplex PCR, and TCRdb holds only the in-frame ones, with some missing. The clone table shows tens of thousands of clones, with the ten largest holding 3.8%. The CDR3 is 15 amino acids. The germline CDR1 and CDR2 sequences are SEHNR and FQNEAQ (reference sequence). After removal of 7 bases from V and 2 bases from J, the junction contained 5 bases not matched to a gene. Material: PBMCs. The chain carries TRBV7-9 and TRBJ2-3; the match to TRBD2 covers 11 bases. The sequence derives from a female donor in good health and CMV-seropositive. The CDR3 sequence is CASTASGGNTDTQYF. In DNA form, the CDR3 reads TGTGCCAGCACCGCTAGCGGGGGGAACACAGATACGCAGTATTTT.